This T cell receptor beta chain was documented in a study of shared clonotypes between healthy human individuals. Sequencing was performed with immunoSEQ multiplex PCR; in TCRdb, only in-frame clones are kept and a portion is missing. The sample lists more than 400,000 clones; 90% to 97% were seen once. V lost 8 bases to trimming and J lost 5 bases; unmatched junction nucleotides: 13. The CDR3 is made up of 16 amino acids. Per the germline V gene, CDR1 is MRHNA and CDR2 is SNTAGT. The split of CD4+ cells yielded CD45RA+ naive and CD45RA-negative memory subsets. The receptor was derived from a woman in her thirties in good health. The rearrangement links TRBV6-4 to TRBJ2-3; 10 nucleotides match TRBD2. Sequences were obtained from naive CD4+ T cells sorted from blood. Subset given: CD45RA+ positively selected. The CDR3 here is CASSASSGRKIDTQYF. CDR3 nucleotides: TGTGCCAGCTCGGCCAGTAGCGGGAGGAAGATAGATACGCAGTATTTT.